One and the same sample provided the 27 T cell receptor beta chains below, sequenced in a study of blood T cell repertoires in COVID-19. TCRdb's table, derived via immunoSEQ multiplex PCR, lists solely in-frame clones and lacks some. The sample has approximately 200,000 clones; around 88% are singletons. Sequenced sample: PBMCs or T cells enriched from blood (not recorded which). Every receptor here comes from a woman aged 25 to 39 who had been exposed to COVID-19.

The V call is TRBV3-1 (or the pseudogene TRBV3-2), the J call TRBJ1-1, with 8 bases identical to TRBD1. Per germline, CDR1 LGHDT and CDR2 YNNKEL (reference sequence). The V segment lost 1 base and the J segment 5 bases; nucleotides outside the gene matches: 3. This CDR3 comprises 14 residues. The CDR3 spells CASSQGWTGTEAFF. CDR3 nucleotide sequence: TGTGCCAGCAGCCAAGGCTGGACAGGGACTGAAGCTTTCTTT.

V is TRBV10-1 and J is TRBJ2-1; D is perhaps TRBD1 (6 bases). CDR1 is WNHNN and CDR2 is SYGVQD in the germline V gene (reference sequence). CDR3 size: 12 residues. Trimming removed 7 bases at V and 6 bases at J, with 10 bases between. The CDR3 region is CASNVQGNEQFF. The CDR3 DNA reads as TGCGCCAGCAACGTACAGGGCAATGAGCAGTTCTTC.

CDR3 in DNA: TGTGCCAGCAGCTCCCTGTCGCAGGGGGCTAACTATGGCTACACCTTC. Protein sequence: CASSSLSQGANYGYTF. This chain connects TRBV7-9 to TRBJ1-2, with 7 bases lining up with TRBD1. V was clipped by 4 bases and J by 0 bases; unmatched bases: 8. This CDR3 has 16 amino acids. Germline lookup yields CDR1 SEHNR and CDR2 FQNEAQ (reference sequence).

This chain uses TRBV11-3 with TRBJ2-3, with D maybe TRBD2 (5 bases). The CDR3 has 15 amino acids. The germline V and J ends were trimmed by 6 bases and 4 bases, with 17 bases remaining between them. Per germline, CDR1 SGHNT and CDR2 YENEEA. In DNA, the CDR3 is TGTGCCAGCAGGGGCGAGGGCGTAGTAGCAGATACGCAGTATTTT. The encoded protein is CASRGEGVVADTQYF.

The chain joins TRBV10-3 to TRBJ1-5, with a weak D call TRBD1 (5 bases). The CDR3 sequence is 15 residues long. CDR1 ENHRY and CDR2 SYGVKD come from the germline V gene. Trimming cost V 4 bases and J 0 bases, with 10 bases left between them. The DNA for the CDR3 is TGTGCCATCAGTGCTCAGGGCTCTAGCAATCAGCCCCAGCATTTT. Translation: CAISAQGSSNQPQHF.

This clone has just a few counts. Other nucleotide sequences in the sample specify the same CDR3. The chain combines TRBV19 with TRBJ2-3; 9 nucleotides match TRBD2. The CDR3 length is 14 residues. CDR1 and CDR2 from the germline V gene are LNHDA and SQIVND (reference sequence). The ends lost 2 bases at V and 5 bases at J; junction bases unmatched: 2. The CDR3 coding sequence is TGTGCCAGTAGTATAAGCGGGGGGCAAGATACGCAGTATTTT. Its protein product is CASSISGGQDTQYF.

The chain employs TRBV11-3 and TRBJ2-7, with a possible D match to TRBD1 (5 bases). Germline V gene data show CDR1 as SGHNT and CDR2 as YENEEA. This CDR3 has 17 amino acids. V was cut by 6 bases and J by 2 bases, with 23 bases left in between. This CDR3 is CASSRSRVEGTAYEQYF. CDR3 nucleotides: TGTGCCAGCAGTAGGTCCAGGGTAGAAGGTACTGCCTACGAGCAGTACTTC.

DNA of the CDR3: TGCAGCGTTAAGGACAGAGTGTGGTACGAGCAGTACTTC. Translating gives CSVKDRVWYEQYF. The chain is built from TRBV29-1 and TRBJ2-7; perhaps TRBD1 as D (6 bases). Germline CDR1 SQVTM, CDR2 ANQGSEA. Trimming cost V 5 bases and J 4 bases, with 15 bases left between them. The CDR3 contains 13 residues.

The V call is TRBV19, the J call TRBJ2-3; 7 bases are shared with TRBD1. This CDR3 contains 15 residues. Germline CDR1 reads LNHDA; CDR2 reads SQIVND (reference sequence). Germline trimming cut 5 bases from V and 2 bases from J; bases unmatched to any gene: 7. The CDR3 region is CASSPRDSHTDTQYF. In DNA form, the CDR3 reads TGTGCCAGTAGTCCCCGGGACAGCCACACAGATACGCAGTATTTT. Complete variable domain (other parts from reference TRBV19 and TRBJ2-3): DGGITQSPKYLFRKEGQNVTLSCEQNLNHDAMYWYRQDPGQGLRLIYYSQIVNDFQKGDIAEGYSVSREKKESFPLTVTSAQKNPTAFYLCASSPRDSHTDTQYFGPGTRLTVL.

The chain recombines TRBV6-1 with TRBJ1-4, with TRBD1 as a possible D gene (5 bases). The CDR3 has 15 amino acids. Between the trimmed V and J ends, which lost 2 bases and 4 bases, there was a span of 11 bases. Germline V gene sequence: CDR1 MNHNS, CDR2 SASEGT. The CDR3 protein is CASSEQGFYNEKLFF. The CDR3 DNA follows: TGTGCCAGCAGTGAACAGGGCTTCTATAATGAAAAACTGTTTTTT.

The chain links TRBV6-5 to TRBJ1-1, with TRBD1 matching 7 bases. Germline trimming cut 0 bases from V and 4 bases from J; bases unmatched to any gene: 5. Germline V gene data show CDR1 as MNHEY and CDR2 as SVGAGI. The CDR3 contains 15 residues. The CDR3 DNA is TGTGCCAGCAGTTACTCCCTCAACAGGGGCACTGAAGCTTTCTTT. Amino acid sequence: CASSYSLNRGTEAFF.

The chain joins TRBV6-5 to TRBJ2-7, with a tentative D call TRBD1 (5 bases). The V end was cut by 1 base, the J end by 4 bases, with 8 bases between. Germline values: CDR1 MNHEY, CDR2 SVGAGI. CDR3 length equals 13 residues. DNA for the CDR3: TGTGCCAGCAGTTACTTCCAGGGTTACGAGCAGTACTTC. Its translation is CASSYFQGYEQYF.

This clone was seen only a few times. The chain carries TRBV29-1 and TRBJ2-1; D may be TRBD1 (6 bases). The V and J ends lost 5 bases and 0 bases respectively, with 11 bases between them. Germline CDR1 reads SQVTM; CDR2 reads ANQGSEA. The CDR3 consists of 14 residues. CDR3 coding DNA: TGCAGCGTTCAGGACAGCAGCTCCTACAATGAGCAGTTCTTC. Translation: CSVQDSSSYNEQFF.

J is TRBJ1-2 and V is TRBV5-4; D may be TRBD1 (6 bases). Trimming left V 4 bases short and J 5 bases short, with 12 bases between. The V gene's germline CDR1 is SGHNT and CDR2 YYREEE (reference sequence). There are 13 residues in the CDR3. The CDR3 region is CASSPDRTYGYTF. CDR3 coding DNA: TGTGCCAGCAGCCCCGACAGGACTTATGGCTACACCTTC.

This chain links TRBV6-2 or TRBV6-3 with TRBJ2-7, with D possibly matching TRBD1 (6 bases). Between the trimmed V and J ends, which lost 4 bases and 2 bases, there was a span of 12 bases. The CDR3 has 14 amino acids. Per the germline V gene, CDR1 is MNHEY and CDR2 is SVGEGT. The CDR3 here is CASSLVQGPYEQYF. The CDR3 nucleotides are TGTGCCAGCAGTTTGGTACAGGGCCCCTACGAGCAGTACTTC.

V is TRBV14 and J is TRBJ2-7; TRBD1 matches at 7 bases. CDR1 and CDR2 (germline): SGHDN, FVKESK. The CDR3 runs to 15 residues. The ends lost 6 bases at V and 0 bases at J; junction bases unmatched: 8. CDR3 nucleotide sequence: TGTGCCAGCAGAAGAGGGACAGACTACTCCTACGAGCAGTACTTC. It specifies CASRRGTDYSYEQYF.

The chain has TRBV9 and TRBJ2-5; 7 nucleotides match TRBD1. After removal of 0 bases from V and 4 bases from J, the junction contained 3 bases not matched to a gene. This CDR3 contains 14 residues. Germline V gives CDR1 SGDLS, CDR2 YYNGEE. This chain's CDR3 is CASSVGPGGETQYF. CDR3 DNA sequence: TGTGCCAGCAGCGTAGGTCCAGGGGGAGAGACCCAGTACTTC.

This rearrangement joins TRBV19 to TRBJ2-2, with D unclear. The CDR3 is 14 amino acids. The germline V and J ends were trimmed by 0 bases and 4 bases, with 6 bases remaining between them. Germline CDR1 LNHDA, CDR2 SQIVND (reference sequence). CDR3 protein: CASSIERFTGELFF. CDR3 sequence (DNA): TGTGCCAGTAGTATAGAACGGTTCACCGGGGAGCTGTTTTTT.

The V gene is TRBV9, the J gene TRBJ1-4; TRBD1 is a possible D gene (6 bases). V lost 2 bases to trimming and J lost 1 base, with 9 bases between them. CDR3 size: 15 residues. In germline, CDR1 is SGDLS, CDR2 YYNGEE. The CDR3 DNA reads TGTGCCAGCAGCGTCAGGGGCAGAACTAATGAAAAACTGTTTTTT. Encoded protein: CASSVRGRTNEKLFF.

The chain joins TRBV5-1 to TRBJ2-1; 9 positions match TRBD2. The junction had 21 bases not matched to a gene; V was cut back by 4 bases and J by 4 bases. Germline V gene sequence: CDR1 SGHRS, CDR2 YFSETQ. The CDR3 totals 20 residues. CDR3 sequence reads: CASSSIPHGGLAGQYNEQFF. The CDR3 bases are TGCGCCAGCAGCAGCATCCCACACGGGGGGCTAGCGGGGCAATACAATGAGCAGTTCTTC.

The chain combines TRBV19 with TRBJ2-1; D is possibly TRBD2 (6 bases). Germline lookup yields CDR1 LNHDA and CDR2 SQIVND (reference sequence). The CDR3 is 14 residues long. Trimming pared 3 bases from V and 4 bases from J, leaving 10 bases between. CDR3 region: CASSMAGGYNEQFF. CDR3 in DNA: TGTGCCAGTAGTATGGCCGGGGGATACAATGAGCAGTTCTTC.

This clone was picked up a small number of times. This CDR3 is CASSDTSGGADTQYF. The CDR3 coding sequence is TGTGCCAGCAGTGACACTAGCGGGGGGGCAGATACGCAGTATTTT. The chain combines TRBV6-4 with TRBJ2-3, with 13 bases fitting TRBD2. Germline V gene sequence: CDR1 MRHNA, CDR2 SNTAGT. This CDR3 contains 15 residues. After removal of 2 bases from V and 4 bases from J, the junction contained 0 bases not matched to a gene.

The V gene is TRBV19, the J gene TRBJ1-2; D gene ambiguous. This CDR3 region has 15 residues. From germline, CDR1 is LNHDA and CDR2 SQIVND (reference sequence). The V end lost 3 bases, the J end lost 6 bases, and 17 bases lay between the germline ends. The CDR3 nucleotides read TGTGCCAGTAGTATCCGACTGTTGGGTAAGAATGGCTACACCTTC. Translation: CASSIRLLGKNGYTF.

V and J are TRBV5-1 and TRBJ1-2, with TRBD1 matching 7 bases. CDR3 length: 14 amino acids. V shed 4 bases and J 2 bases; nucleotides not matched to a gene: 5. From germline, CDR1 is SGHRS and CDR2 YFSETQ. This chain's CDR3 is CASSREGGNYGYTF. DNA for the CDR3: TGCGCCAGCAGCAGGGAAGGGGGCAACTATGGCTACACCTTC.

This chain's CDR3 is CASSVDGGSQDEQYF. Written as DNA, the CDR3 is TGTGCCAGCAGCGTAGATGGAGGGTCACAGGACGAGCAGTACTTC. V is TRBV9 and J is TRBJ2-7; D perhaps matches TRBD2 (6 bases). Trimming pared 0 bases from V and 5 bases from J, leaving 15 bases between. The CDR3 sequence is 15 residues long. From germline, CDR1 is SGDLS and CDR2 YYNGEE.

V usage is TRBV4-1 and J usage is TRBJ1-1; 8 bases line up with TRBD1. This CDR3 comprises 14 residues. The V and J ends lost 4 bases and 1 base, in that order; junction bases with no gene match: 2. Per the germline V gene, CDR1 is MGHRA and CDR2 is YSYEKL. In DNA, the CDR3 is TGCGCCAGCAGCCTGGACAGGGCGAACACTGAAGCTTTCTTT. Translated, it gives CASSLDRANTEAFF.

The chain combines TRBV19 with TRBJ2-2; TRBD1 matches 8 bases. The J segment lost 4 bases and the V segment lost 7 bases, leaving 14 bases of the junction unmatched. The CDR3 spans 17 residues. The V gene's germline CDR1 is LNHDA and CDR2 SQIVND (reference sequence). Here the CDR3 DNA reads TGTGCCAGTATCGGGCCCAACGGACAGGGCAGCACCGGGGAGCTGTTTTTT. Translated, it gives CASIGPNGQGSTGELFF. Drawing the rest from reference TRBV19 and TRBJ2-2, the complete variable domain is DGGITQSPKYLFRKEGQNVTLSCEQNLNHDAMYWYRQDPGQGLRLIYYSQIVNDFQKGDIAEGYSVSREKKESFPLTVTSAQKNPTAFYLCASIGPNGQGSTGELFFGEGSRLTVL.